Sequencing of this T cell receptor beta chain was carried out in a study of patients and donors after allogeneic stem cell transplantation. This clonotype was picked up a small number of times. TCRdb re-analysed the RT-PCR reads in MiXCR, keeping a single row per CDR3 protein. The sample has approximately 200,000 distinct CDR3 sequences, around two fifths seen once. This CDR3 has 15 residues. The junction had 4 bases not matched to a gene; V was cut back by 3 bases and J by 0 bases. The germline V gene has CDR1 PRHDT and CDR2 FYEKMQ (reference sequence). Sequenced material: blood, either unsorted or a sorted T cell fraction (not recorded which). The J gene is TRBJ1-1, the V gene TRBV13, with 7 bases matching TRBD1. This receptor was obtained from a human donor who was either an allogeneic HSCT recipient or a stem cell or donor lymphocyte infusion donor (not recorded which). It is not recorded whose cells these are; they may come from a transplant donor. This chain's CDR3 is CASSFYRGLNTEAFF. As DNA, the CDR3 is TGTGCCAGCAGCTTTTACAGGGGCCTGAACACTGAAGCTTTCTTT.